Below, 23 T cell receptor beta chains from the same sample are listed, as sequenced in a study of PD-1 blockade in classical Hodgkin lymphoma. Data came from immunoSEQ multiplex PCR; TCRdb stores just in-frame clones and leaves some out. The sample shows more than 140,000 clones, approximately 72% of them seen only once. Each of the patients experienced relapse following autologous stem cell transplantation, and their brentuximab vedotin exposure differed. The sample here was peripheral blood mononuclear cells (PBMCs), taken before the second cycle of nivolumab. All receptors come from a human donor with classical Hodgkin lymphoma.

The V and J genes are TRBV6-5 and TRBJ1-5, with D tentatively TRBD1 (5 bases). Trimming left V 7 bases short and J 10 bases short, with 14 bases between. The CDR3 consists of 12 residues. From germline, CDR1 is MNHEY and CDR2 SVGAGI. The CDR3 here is CASMGPVGPQHF. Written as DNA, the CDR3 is TGTGCCAGCATGGGGCCCGTGGGTCCCCAGCATTTT.

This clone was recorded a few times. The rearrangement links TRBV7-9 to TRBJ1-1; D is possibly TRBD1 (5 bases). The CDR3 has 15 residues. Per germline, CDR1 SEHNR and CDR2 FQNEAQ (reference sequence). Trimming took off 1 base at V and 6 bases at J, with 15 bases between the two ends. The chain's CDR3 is CASSLDRPPWSEAFF. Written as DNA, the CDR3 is TGTGCCAGCAGCTTAGACAGGCCCCCGTGGTCTGAAGCTTTCTTT.

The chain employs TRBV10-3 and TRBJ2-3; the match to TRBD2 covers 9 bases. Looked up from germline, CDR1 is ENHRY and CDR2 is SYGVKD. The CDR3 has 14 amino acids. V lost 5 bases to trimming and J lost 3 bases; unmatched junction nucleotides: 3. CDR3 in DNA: TGTGCCATCAGTCCCGGACTAGCGACAGATACGCAGTATTTT. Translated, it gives CAISPGLATDTQYF.

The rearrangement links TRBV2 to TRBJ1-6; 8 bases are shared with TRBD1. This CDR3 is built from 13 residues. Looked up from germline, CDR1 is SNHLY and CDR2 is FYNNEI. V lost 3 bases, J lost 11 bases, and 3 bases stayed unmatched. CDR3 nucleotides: TGTGCCAGCAGTGACCGACAGGGGACACCCCTCCACTTT. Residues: CASSDRQGTPLHF.

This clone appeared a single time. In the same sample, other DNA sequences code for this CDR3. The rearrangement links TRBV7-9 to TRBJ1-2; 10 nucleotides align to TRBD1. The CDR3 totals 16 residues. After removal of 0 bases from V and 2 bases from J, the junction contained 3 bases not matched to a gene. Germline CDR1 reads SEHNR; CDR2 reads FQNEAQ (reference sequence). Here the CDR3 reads CASSLARGQGNYGYTF. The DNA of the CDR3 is TGTGCCAGCAGCTTAGCTAGGGGACAGGGGAACTATGGCTACACCTTC.

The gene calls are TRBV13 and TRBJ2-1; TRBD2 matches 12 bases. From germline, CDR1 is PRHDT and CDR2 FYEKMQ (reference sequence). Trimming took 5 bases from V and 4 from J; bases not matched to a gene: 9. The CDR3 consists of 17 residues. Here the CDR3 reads CASSARLAGAFYNEQFF. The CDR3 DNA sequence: TGTGCCAGCAGCGCACGACTAGCGGGAGCTTTTTACAATGAGCAGTTCTTC.

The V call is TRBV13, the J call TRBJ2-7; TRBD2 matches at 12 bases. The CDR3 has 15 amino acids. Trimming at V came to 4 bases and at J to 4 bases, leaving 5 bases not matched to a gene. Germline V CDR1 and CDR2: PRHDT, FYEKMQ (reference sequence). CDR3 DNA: TGTGCCAGCAGCTCTTATGGGACTAGCGGGTACGAGCAGTACTTC. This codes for CASSSYGTSGYEQYF.

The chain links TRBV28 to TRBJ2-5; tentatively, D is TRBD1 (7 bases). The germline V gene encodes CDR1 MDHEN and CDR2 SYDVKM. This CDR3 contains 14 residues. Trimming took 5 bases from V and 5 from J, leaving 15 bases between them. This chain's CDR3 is CASSPPTGRETQYF. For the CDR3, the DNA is TGTGCCAGCAGTCCACCGACAGGGAGGGAGACCCAGTACTTC.

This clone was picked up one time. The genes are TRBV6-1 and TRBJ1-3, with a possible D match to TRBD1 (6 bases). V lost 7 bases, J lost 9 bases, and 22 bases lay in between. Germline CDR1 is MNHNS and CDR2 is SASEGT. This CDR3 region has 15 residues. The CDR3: CASIRGAFLGSTIYF. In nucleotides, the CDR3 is TGTGCCAGCATCCGGGGGGCGTTTTTGGGCAGCACCATATATTTT.

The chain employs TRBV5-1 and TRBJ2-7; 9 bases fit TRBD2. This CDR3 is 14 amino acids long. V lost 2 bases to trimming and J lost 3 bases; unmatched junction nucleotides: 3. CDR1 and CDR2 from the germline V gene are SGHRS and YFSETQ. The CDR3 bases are TGCGCCAGCAGCTTAGTAGCGGGAGACTACGAGCAGTACTTC. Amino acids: CASSLVAGDYEQYF. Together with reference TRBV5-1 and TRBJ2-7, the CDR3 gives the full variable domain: KAGVTQTPRYLIKTRGQQVTLSCSPISGHRSVSWYQQTPGQGLQFLFEYFSETQRNKGNFPGRFSGRQFSNSRSEMNVSTLELGDSALYLCASSLVAGDYEQYFGPGTRLTVT.

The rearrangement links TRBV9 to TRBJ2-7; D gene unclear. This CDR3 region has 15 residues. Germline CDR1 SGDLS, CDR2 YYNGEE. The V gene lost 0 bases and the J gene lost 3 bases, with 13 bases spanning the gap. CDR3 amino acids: CASSVVPDGYYEQYF. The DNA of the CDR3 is TGTGCCAGCAGCGTAGTCCCGGACGGATACTACGAGCAGTACTTC.

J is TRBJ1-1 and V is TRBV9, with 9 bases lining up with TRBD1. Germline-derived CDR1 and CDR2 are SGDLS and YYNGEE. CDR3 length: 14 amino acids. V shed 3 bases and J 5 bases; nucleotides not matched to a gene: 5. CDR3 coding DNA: TGTGCCAGCAGCGGAGGGACAGGGAGGACTGAAGCTTTCTTT. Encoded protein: CASSGGTGRTEAFF.

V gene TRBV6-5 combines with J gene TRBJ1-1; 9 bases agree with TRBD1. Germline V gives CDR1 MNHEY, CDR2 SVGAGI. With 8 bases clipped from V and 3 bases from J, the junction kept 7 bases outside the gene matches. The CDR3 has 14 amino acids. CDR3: CASFWDRVYTEAFF. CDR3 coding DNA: TGTGCCAGCTTCTGGGACAGGGTGTACACTGAAGCTTTCTTT.

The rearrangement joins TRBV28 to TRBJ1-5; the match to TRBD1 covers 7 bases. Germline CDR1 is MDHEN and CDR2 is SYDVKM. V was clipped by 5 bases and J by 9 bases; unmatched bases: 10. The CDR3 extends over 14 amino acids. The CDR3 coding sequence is TGTGCCAGCAGTCCAGGGGGGGTCCCCGGGCCCCAGCATTTT. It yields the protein CASSPGGVPGPQHF.

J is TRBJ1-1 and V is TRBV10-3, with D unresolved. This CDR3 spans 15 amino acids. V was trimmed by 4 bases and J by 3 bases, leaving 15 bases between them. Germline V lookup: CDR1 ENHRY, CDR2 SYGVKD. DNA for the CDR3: TGTGCCATCAGTGGGACCTACGGCAGACACACTGAAGCTTTCTTT. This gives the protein CAISGTYGRHTEAFF.

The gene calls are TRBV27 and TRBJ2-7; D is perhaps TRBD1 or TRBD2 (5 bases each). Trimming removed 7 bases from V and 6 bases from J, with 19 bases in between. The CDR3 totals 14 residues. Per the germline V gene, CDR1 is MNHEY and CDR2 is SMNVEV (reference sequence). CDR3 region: CASKARWLGVEQYF. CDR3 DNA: TGTGCCAGCAAAGCAAGGTGGTTGGGGGTCGAGCAGTACTTC.

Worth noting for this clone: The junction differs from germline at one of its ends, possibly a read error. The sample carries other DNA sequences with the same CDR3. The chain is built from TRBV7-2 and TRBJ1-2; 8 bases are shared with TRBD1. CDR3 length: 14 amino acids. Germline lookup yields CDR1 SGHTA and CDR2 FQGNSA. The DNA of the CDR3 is TGTGCCAGCAGGGATCAGGGGGCGTACTACGGCTACACCTTC. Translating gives CASRDQGAYYGYTF.

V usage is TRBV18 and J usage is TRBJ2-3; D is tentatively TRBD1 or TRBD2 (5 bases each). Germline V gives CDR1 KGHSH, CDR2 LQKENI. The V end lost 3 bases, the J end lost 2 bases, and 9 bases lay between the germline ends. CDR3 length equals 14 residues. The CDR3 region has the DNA TGTGCCAGCTCACCCGGGACCCTCACAGATACGCAGTATTTT. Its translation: CASSPGTLTDTQYF.

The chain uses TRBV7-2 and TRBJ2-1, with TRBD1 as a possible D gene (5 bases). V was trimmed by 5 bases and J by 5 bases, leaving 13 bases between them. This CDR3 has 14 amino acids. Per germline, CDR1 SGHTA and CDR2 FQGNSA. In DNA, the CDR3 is TGTGCCAGCAGCACTCGTCGACAGCACAATGAGCAGTTCTTC. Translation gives CASSTRRQHNEQFF.

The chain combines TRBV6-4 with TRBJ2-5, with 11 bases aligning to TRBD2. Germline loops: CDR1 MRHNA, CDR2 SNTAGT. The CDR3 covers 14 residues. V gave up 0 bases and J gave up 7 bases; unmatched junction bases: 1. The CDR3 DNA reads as TGTGCCAGCAGTGACTCCGGGACTAGCGGGACCCAGTACTTC. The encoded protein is CASSDSGTSGTQYF.

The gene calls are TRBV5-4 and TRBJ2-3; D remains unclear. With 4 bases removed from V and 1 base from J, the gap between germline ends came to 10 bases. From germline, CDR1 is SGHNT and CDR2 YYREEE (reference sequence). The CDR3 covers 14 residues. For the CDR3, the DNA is TGTGCCAGCAGCCCTCCCTCGGGCACAGATACGCAGTATTTT. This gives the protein CASSPPSGTDTQYF.

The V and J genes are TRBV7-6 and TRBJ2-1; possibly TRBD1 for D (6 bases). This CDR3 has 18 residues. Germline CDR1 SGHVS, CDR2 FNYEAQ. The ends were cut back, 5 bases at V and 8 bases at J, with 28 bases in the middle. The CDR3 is CASSPFPRGRSRLHEQFF. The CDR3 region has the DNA TGTGCCAGCAGCCCTTTCCCCAGGGGCAGGAGTCGTCTCCATGAGCAGTTCTTC. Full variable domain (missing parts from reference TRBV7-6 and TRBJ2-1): GAGVSQSPRYKVTKRGQDVALRCDPISGHVSLYWYRQALGQGPEFLTYFNYEAQQDKSGLPNDRFSAERPEGSISTLTIQRTEQRDSAMYRCASSPFPRGRSRLHEQFFGPGTRLTVL.

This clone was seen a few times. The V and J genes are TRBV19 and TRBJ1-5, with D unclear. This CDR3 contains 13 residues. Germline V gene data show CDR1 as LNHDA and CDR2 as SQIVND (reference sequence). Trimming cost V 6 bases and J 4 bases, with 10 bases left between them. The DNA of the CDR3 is TGTGCCAGTAGCCTGGACCTTAATCAGCCCCAGCATTTT. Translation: CASSLDLNQPQHF.